The rows below give T cell receptor beta chains drawn from one sample of a study of T cell responses to AZD1222 COVID-19 vaccine. The data were produced by immunoSEQ multiplex PCR, yet TCRdb's version contains in-frame clones alone and is incomplete. The sample contains about 140,000 clones, more than 90% of which appear only once. The specimen comprised peripheral blood, sampled on day 0 of AZD1222 vaccination. The origin of the receptors is an adult in good health. CDR3s leave out the opening cysteine and the closing phenylalanine or tryptophan. A D gene is named only where the DNA matches it firmly.

d_call j_call v_call cdr3_aa
TRBD2 TRBJ2-3 TRBV4-2 ASSQEDGRAWDTQY
TRBD1 TRBJ1-2 TRBV28 ASSWDRENYGYT
TRBD2 TRBJ2-1 TRBV6-5 ASSSTSGGYNEQF
- TRBJ1-2 TRBV7-2 ASSHGGRANYGYT
- TRBJ2-2 TRBV5-6 ASTWGNTGELF
TRBD1 TRBJ2-1 TRBV5-4 ASTLPGTDYNEQF
- TRBJ2-5 TRBV10-3 AISESFGEETQY
- TRBJ2-5 TRBV6-5 ASTGTDGGSETQY
TRBD1 TRBJ1-2 TRBV5-6 ASSARDREWYGYT
- TRBJ2-1 TRBV6-1 ASSEQFSDEQF
- TRBJ1-4 TRBV3-1/TRBV3-2 ASSQPLREAGGKLF
TRBD2 TRBJ2-3 TRBV4-1 ASSLPGTSGNTQY
TRBD2 TRBJ2-7 TRBV27 ASSSKLAESTYEQY
- TRBJ2-7 TRBV7-9 ASSLGAGSLADEQY
TRBD1 TRBJ1-1 TRBV6-5 ASSLLPGQGNTEAF
- TRBJ1-3 TRBV7-3 ASSLRGGSGNTIY
TRBD1 TRBJ1-1 TRBV6-5 ASSLGTGDRTEAF
- TRBJ1-3 TRBV9 ASSVSPQGPGNTIY
TRBD2 TRBJ2-1 TRBV29-1 SAERGGEQF
TRBD1 TRBJ1-3 TRBV4-1 ASSQRPRDSRVSGNTIY
- TRBJ2-1 TRBV3-1/TRBV3-2 ASSQKRAHEQF
- TRBJ2-1 TRBV6-5 ASSYDLGDAEQF
- TRBJ1-2 TRBV4-2 ASSQDLGPT
- TRBJ2-5 TRBV27 ASSPMPSAQETQY
- TRBJ1-2 TRBV9 ASSPRPQGLLGYT
TRBD1 TRBJ1-2 TRBV6-5 ASRGQGAYGYT
- TRBJ1-6 TRBV5-6 ASSRPVENSPLH
TRBD1 TRBJ1-5 TRBV19 ASTYRGGNQPQH
- TRBJ2-1 TRBV6-6 ASTAGGRNEQF
TRBD2 TRBJ2-1 TRBV7-9 ASSLGLAGVVRNEQF
TRBD2 TRBJ2-5 TRBV27 ASSTGTTRVKTQY
TRBD1 TRBJ2-3 TRBV13 ASSNQGVRSTDTQY
TRBD2 TRBJ2-3 TRBV6-4 ASSHAGGLSLTQY
- TRBJ2-7 TRBV5-1 ASSWAGLFSYEQY
- TRBJ2-5 TRBV7-2 ASTLRGGGGTQY
- TRBJ1-6 TRBV4-1 ASSQRDVFYNSPLH
- TRBJ2-7 TRBV2 ASSPPYNEQY
TRBD1 TRBJ2-7 TRBV5-1 ASSKTGQGYEQY
- TRBJ1-1 TRBV4-1 ASSQAWRARKDKSGLEAF
- TRBJ1-1 TRBV9 ASSLENGRSEAF
TRBD1 TRBJ2-7 TRBV5-5 ASSSAPGQGLYEQY
- TRBJ1-5 TRBV12-3/TRBV12-4 ASSSRGGQPQH
- TRBJ1-4 TRBV30 AWSDRVLEKLF
- TRBJ2-5 TRBV28 ASTSPGRETQY
- TRBJ2-3 TRBV6-4 ASLQGNSTDTQY
- TRBJ2-2 TRBV6-4 ASSAGTPRLDTGELF
- TRBJ1-2 TRBV4-2 ASSQLTGDGYT
TRBD1 TRBJ1-1 TRBV27 ASTWTGGHTEAF
TRBD1 TRBJ1-3 TRBV7-9 ASSSPGQRNTIY
TRBD1 TRBJ1-2 TRBV3-1/TRBV3-2 ASSHWTGNYGYT
TRBD1 TRBJ2-3 TRBV5-1 ASSEGQGAGDTQY
- TRBJ1-2 TRBV27 ASSLRGFLNYGYT